The 12 T cell receptor beta chains presented below share a single source sample, sequenced in a study of Ad26.COV2.S vaccination and SARS-CoV-2 variants. The repertoire was sequenced with immunoSEQ multiplex PCR; TCRdb's copy has only in-frame clones and lacks some. This sample has hundreds of thousands of clones, with 86% found just once. Treatment specified: about 20 received Ad26.COV2.S at low or high dose, single or two shots; roughly five received placebo; per-sample allocation not given. Material that was analyzed had been drawn on day 63 after the first vaccine or placebo injection. Sample: peripheral blood, taken in a trial of Ad26.COV2.S vaccine versus placebo. The receptors here all came from a person aged 18-60 years who received the Ad26.COV2.S COVID-19 vaccine or a placebo.

This clone has only one observation. The V call is TRBV11-2, the J call TRBJ2-5; D may be TRBD1 (5 bases). This CDR3 contains 13 residues. Per germline, CDR1 SGHAT and CDR2 FQNNGV. V lost 3 bases and J lost 8, with 13 bases in between. CDR3 sequence reads: CASSLDKGETQYF. The CDR3 DNA reads as TGTGCCAGCAGCTTGGACAAGGGCGAAACCCAGTACTTC.

The chain couples TRBV10-2 to TRBJ1-5; TRBD1 might be the D (5 bases). The V gene's germline CDR1 is WSHSY and CDR2 SAAADI. This CDR3 has 18 amino acids. V gave up 0 bases and J gave up 0 bases, with 15 bases separating them. The CDR3 DNA sequence: TGCGCCAGCAGTGAGTCAGGGACGGGAGTTCATAGCAATCAGCCCCAGCATTTT. It translates to CASSESGTGVHSNQPQHF.

The chain is built from TRBV5-4 and TRBJ1-2; D call uncertain. Trimming took off 2 bases at V and 1 base at J, with 21 bases between the two ends. From germline, CDR1 is SGHNT and CDR2 YYREEE (reference sequence). The CDR3 contains 18 residues. This CDR3 reads CASSFSMDWGGDNYGYTF. In DNA, the CDR3 is TGTGCCAGCAGCTTTTCAATGGACTGGGGTGGAGATAACTATGGCTACACCTTC.

The chain joins TRBV18 to TRBJ1-5; TRBD1 aligns across 9 bases. Per germline, CDR1 KGHSH and CDR2 LQKENI. V lost 6 bases and J lost 5; bases outside the gene matches: 17. The CDR3 totals 18 residues. This CDR3 is CASSLKTGGPLSDQPQHF. The DNA of the CDR3 is TGTGCCAGCTCCCTTAAAACAGGGGGCCCTTTATCTGATCAGCCCCAGCATTTT.

This clone was found once. The V call is TRBV18, the J call TRBJ2-7; 10 bases are shared with TRBD2. V gave up 6 bases and J gave up 1 base; unmatched junction bases: 6. Germline values: CDR1 KGHSH, CDR2 LQKENI. This CDR3 is built from 15 residues. The CDR3 sequence is CASSPGTSVSYEQYF. In DNA, the CDR3 is TGTGCCAGCTCTCCCGGGACTAGCGTTTCCTACGAGCAGTACTTC.

The chain is built from TRBV28 and TRBJ1-5; no definite D call. The CDR3 runs 12 residues. Germline CDR1 reads MDHEN; CDR2 reads SYDVKM. Trimming removed 3 bases at V and 5 bases at J, with 5 bases between. The CDR3 reads CASSFVDQPQHF. The CDR3 nucleotides read TGTGCCAGCAGTTTCGTAGATCAGCCCCAGCATTTT.

V is TRBV24-1 and J is TRBJ2-3; D may be TRBD2 (5 bases). Germline-derived CDR1 and CDR2 are KGHDR and SFDVKD. The CDR3 has 16 residues. V gave up 4 bases and J gave up 1 base, with 14 bases separating them. CDR3 in DNA: TGTGCCACCAGTGAGCCCTCCGAGGGTCGCACAGATACGCAGTATTTT. It is translated as CATSEPSEGRTDTQYF.

The CDR3 here is CATSGSEGGPEYNEQFF. DNA for the CDR3: TGTGCCACCAGTGGCTCGGAGGGCGGGCCTGAATACAATGAGCAGTTCTTC. This rearrangement joins TRBV24-1 to TRBJ2-1; possibly TRBD2 for D (6 bases). This CDR3 spans 17 amino acids. The germline V and J ends were trimmed by 5 bases and 4 bases, with 20 bases remaining between them. Germline assignment: CDR1 KGHDR and CDR2 SFDVKD.

The rearrangement uses TRBV19 and TRBJ2-1; no clear D gene. Deletions cut 0 bases from V and 14 bases from J, with 14 bases between. This CDR3 has 13 residues. Per the germline V gene, CDR1 is LNHDA and CDR2 is SQIVND (reference sequence). CDR3 region: CASSIEALNRKFF. CDR3 nucleotides: TGTGCCAGTAGTATAGAGGCCCTGAACCGGAAGTTCTTC.

The gene calls are TRBV6-2 or TRBV6-3 and TRBJ1-6; D unclear. V was trimmed by 6 bases and J by 9 bases, leaving 6 bases between them. CDR1 is MNHEY, CDR2 SVGEGT, per germline. CDR3 size: 11 residues. The CDR3 is CASSSPSPLHF. The CDR3 coding sequence is TGTGCCAGCAGCAGCCCTTCACCCCTCCACTTT.

The chain carries TRBV28 and TRBJ1-5, with D perhaps TRBD1 (6 bases). Trimming cost V 4 bases and J 13 bases, with 20 bases left between them. CDR3 size: 14 residues. Germline CDR1 and CDR2: MDHEN and SYDVKM. DNA for the CDR3: TGTGCCAGCAGTTCATCCGCGACAGGAGTCATTCAGCATTTT. It translates to CASSSSATGVIQHF.

On this clone: The junction departs from the called germline gene at one end, perhaps through a read error. The genes are TRBV28 and TRBJ1-1; D might be TRBD1 (5 bases). The CDR3 length is 13 residues. Germline loops: CDR1 MDHEN, CDR2 SYDVKM. The CDR3 coding sequence is TGTGCCAGCGGCTGGGGCGAGTCATCGAAGCTAAGCTTT. It is translated as CASGWGESSKLSF.